These 30 T cell receptor beta chains were sequenced from one sample in a study of OX40 agonist ivuxolimab in advanced cancers. This table comes from immunoSEQ multiplex PCR, and its TCRdb copy is limited to in-frame clones, with some not included. The sample has about 71,000 clones; 78% are singletons. The sample consisted of CD4+ or CD8+ T cells sorted from blood, taken in a trial of the OX40 agonist ivuxolimab. The receptors derive from an adult with an advanced solid tumor such as melanoma, head and neck, liver or kidney cancer.

The chain joins TRBV5-1 to TRBJ1-3; TRBD1 might be the D (5 bases). Trimming left V 3 bases short and J 7 bases short, with 14 bases between. The CDR3 extends over 14 amino acids. Germline V gene data show CDR1 as SGHRS and CDR2 as YFSETQ. Here the CDR3 DNA reads TGCGCCAGCAGCTGGGACGGGGAGGGGAACACCATATATTTT. Protein: CASSWDGEGNTIYF.

The chain has TRBV18 and TRBJ2-1; 13 nucleotides line up with TRBD2. After removal of 6 bases from V and 2 bases from J, the junction contained 1 base not matched to a gene. Germline CDR1 reads KGHSH; CDR2 reads LQKENI. This CDR3 is built from 15 residues. CDR3 amino acids: CASSGLAGPYNEQFF. In DNA form, the CDR3 reads TGTGCCAGCTCGGGACTAGCGGGGCCCTACAATGAGCAGTTCTTC.

Only one count was recorded for this clone. The chain is built from TRBV5-4 and TRBJ1-2; D not certain. With 0 bases removed from V and 1 base from J, the gap between germline ends came to 10 bases. Germline CDR1 reads SGHNT; CDR2 reads YYREEE (reference sequence). This CDR3 is built from 15 residues. The CDR3 coding sequence is TGTGCCAGCAGCTTGGAAGCGGGGAGTAACTATGGCTACACCTTC. Its translation is CASSLEAGSNYGYTF.

The chain couples TRBV10-1 to TRBJ2-5; 9 bases agree with TRBD1. The J segment lost 5 bases and the V segment lost 5 bases, leaving 6 bases of the junction unmatched. The V gene's germline CDR1 is WNHNN and CDR2 SYGVQD (reference sequence). This CDR3 is 14 amino acids long. As DNA, the CDR3 is TGCGCCAGCAGTCCCGGACAGGGGAGGGAGACCCAGTACTTC. It yields the protein CASSPGQGRETQYF.

This clone was detected a few times. The rearrangement uses TRBV4-1 and TRBJ1-1; 7 bases are a match to TRBD1. The CDR3 totals 15 residues. Germline V gene sequence: CDR1 MGHRA, CDR2 YSYEKL. The V gene end was trimmed by 4 bases and the J gene end by 3 bases; junction bases not matched to a gene: 8. The CDR3 DNA reads as TGCGCCAGCAGCCCGTGGACAGGTCCGGACACTGAAGCTTTCTTT. It yields the protein CASSPWTGPDTEAFF.

The chain uses TRBV29-1 and TRBJ2-1, with 9 bases identical to TRBD2. With V trimmed by 0 bases and J by 3 bases, 6 bases remained unmatched. This CDR3 contains 16 residues. In germline, CDR1 is SQVTM, CDR2 ANQGSEA. The CDR3 DNA follows: TGCAGCGTTGAAGAAGAGGCTAGCGGGGTCTACAATGAGCAGTTCTTC. Translated, it gives CSVEEEASGVYNEQFF.

V is TRBV4-1 and J is TRBJ1-2; TRBD1 agrees at 8 bases. J gave up 4 bases and V 2 bases, and 15 bases lay outside the gene matches. CDR1 and CDR2 from the germline V gene are MGHRA and YSYEKL. The CDR3 is 18 residues long. CDR3 in DNA: TGCGCCAGCAGCCAAACGCCGGGACAGGAATCTTTGAGCTATGGCTACACCTTC. Translating gives CASSQTPGQESLSYGYTF.

This clone was seen just once. The genes are TRBV6-1 and TRBJ1-5, with 8 positions matching TRBD1. Unmatched junction bases numbered 5, after V lost 1 base and J lost 6 bases. The CDR3 extends over 15 amino acids. Germline V gene sequence: CDR1 MNHNS, CDR2 SASEGT. CDR3 sequence (DNA): TGTGCCAGCAGTGAAGGCAGGGGGCGAGGTCAGCCCCAGCATTTT. Protein: CASSEGRGRGQPQHF.

The chain couples TRBV15 to TRBJ1-5; no clear D. Germline CDR1 LNHNV, CDR2 YYDKDF (reference sequence). V was clipped by 2 bases and J by 0 bases, with 8 bases between them. This CDR3 contains 15 residues. CDR3 sequence: CATSRSYSSNQPQHF. The CDR3 nucleotides read TGTGCCACCAGCAGATCTTACAGTAGCAATCAGCCCCAGCATTTT. The variable domain in full, completed from reference TRBV15 and TRBJ1-5, reads DAMVIQNPRYQVTQFGKPVTLSCSQTLNHNVMYWYQQKSSQAPKLLFHYYDKDFNNEADTPDNFQSRRPNTSFCFLDIRSPGLGDTAMYLCATSRSYSSNQPQHFGDGTRLSIL.

The CDR3 DNA sequence: TGTGCCAGCAGTGGTGACCGGGGTTCAGGCCAGCCCCAGCATTTT. Residues: CASSGDRGSGQPQHF. V and J are TRBV2 and TRBJ1-5; D uncertain. The CDR3 length is 15 residues. The V gene's germline CDR1 is SNHLY and CDR2 FYNNEI. Trimming removed 4 bases from V and 7 bases from J, with 17 bases in between.

This sequence joins TRBV7-2 and TRBJ1-5, with TRBD1 matching over 7 bases. V dropped 1 base and J dropped 3; count of bases not matched to a gene: 6. The CDR3 loop spans 16 amino acids. The V gene's germline CDR1 is SGHTA and CDR2 FQGNSA. CDR3 in amino acids: CASSLVATGTNQPQHF. CDR3 in DNA: TGTGCCAGCAGCTTAGTCGCGACAGGGACCAATCAGCCCCAGCATTTT.

The chain joins TRBV7-9 to TRBJ1-5; no definite D call. V lost 5 bases and J 5 bases, leaving 13 bases between the germline ends. This CDR3 contains 14 residues. Germline CDR1 reads SEHNR; CDR2 reads FQNEAQ (reference sequence). This CDR3 reads CASSMSGRDQPQHF. DNA for the CDR3: TGTGCCAGCAGCATGTCGGGTCGGGATCAGCCCCAGCATTTT.

V and J are TRBV19 and TRBJ1-2, with D possibly matching TRBD1 (5 bases). The germline V and J ends were trimmed by 8 bases and 4 bases, with 17 bases remaining between them. Germline V CDR1 and CDR2: LNHDA, SQIVND (reference sequence). The CDR3 is made up of 14 amino acids. For the CDR3, the DNA is TGTGCCAGTCAGGAGATGGGGCCGCCCTATGGCTACACCTTC. Its protein is CASQEMGPPYGYTF.

The V call is TRBV11-3, the J call TRBJ2-7; no firm D call. The germline gives CDR1 SGHNT, CDR2 YENEEA. The V end was cut by 1 base, the J end by 2 bases, with 15 bases between. The CDR3 has 16 amino acids. CDR3 nucleotide sequence: TGTGCCAGCAGCTTAGGTGCGGCAGGTCGCCCCTACGAGCAGTACTTC. Its translation is CASSLGAAGRPYEQYF.

This clone was counted only a few times. The chain couples TRBV7-2 to TRBJ2-3; TRBD2 matches 9 bases. Germline V gives CDR1 SGHTA, CDR2 FQGNSA. J was trimmed by 4 bases and V by 4 bases; bases with no gene match: 6. The length of the CDR3 is 15 residues. The CDR3 DNA reads as TGTGCCAGCAGCTCCCCTGGCGGGGGGGCAGATACGCAGTATTTT. Translation gives CASSSPGGGADTQYF.

The chain has TRBV9 and TRBJ2-3, with D possibly matching TRBD2 (5 bases). Per the germline V gene, CDR1 is SGDLS and CDR2 is YYNGEE. The CDR3 runs 14 residues. Trimming pared 0 bases from V and 2 bases from J, leaving 7 bases between. CDR3 coding DNA: TGTGCCAGCAGCGTAGTCGGGGTCACAGATACGCAGTATTTT. Its protein is CASSVVGVTDTQYF.

This chain joins TRBV18 and TRBJ1-4; weak D call: TRBD1 (6 bases). This CDR3 is built from 15 residues. With 1 base removed from V and 6 bases from J, the gap between germline ends came to 12 bases. Germline lookup yields CDR1 KGHSH and CDR2 LQKENI. Here the CDR3 DNA reads TGTGCCAGCTCACCACAGAAAGCAGGGGATGAAAAACTGTTTTTT. Residues: CASSPQKAGDEKLFF.

This clone was observed a few times. The chain recombines TRBV6-5 with TRBJ1-3, with a weak D call TRBD1 (5 bases). The V end lost 6 bases, the J end lost 3 bases, and 12 bases lay between the germline ends. In germline, CDR1 is MNHEY, CDR2 SVGAGI. The length of the CDR3 is 14 residues. Written as DNA, the CDR3 is TGTGCCAGCAGCCCAGGTGGGGGTGGAAACACCATATATTTT. Residues: CASSPGGGGNTIYF.

The CDR3 is CASSSGQGGYTF. For the CDR3, the DNA is TGTGCCAGCAGCTCCGGACAGGGAGGCTACACCTTC. This chain uses TRBV7-2 with TRBJ1-2, with 8 positions matching TRBD1. Germline lookup yields CDR1 SGHTA and CDR2 FQGNSA. The CDR3 covers 12 residues. V was clipped by 4 bases and J by 8 bases; unmatched bases: 3.

The genes are TRBV30 and TRBJ1-5; no clear D gene. V was cut by 0 bases and J by 2 bases, with 17 bases left in between. Germline values: CDR1 GTSNPN, CDR2 SVGIG (reference sequence). The CDR3 length is 17 residues. DNA for the CDR3: TGTGCCTGGAGTGTATCCACAGTCCTGAAGGGCAATCAGCCCCAGCATTTT. Translation: CAWSVSTVLKGNQPQHF. The full variable domain, rest sourced from reference TRBV30 and TRBJ1-5, is SQTIHQWPATLVQPVGSPLSLECTVEGTSNPNLYWYRQAAGRGLQLLFYSVGIGQISSEVPQNLSASRPQDRQFILSSKKLLLSDSGFYLCAWSVSTVLKGNQPQHFGDGTRLSIL.

The chain has TRBV11-2 and TRBJ1-2; 7 bases are a match to TRBD1. This CDR3 is built from 16 residues. Germline V CDR1 and CDR2: SGHAT, FQNNGV. Trimming cost V 5 bases and J 11 bases; bases outside gene matches: 20. The CDR3 here is CASSPQVGGGVSMYTF. The CDR3 DNA sequence: TGTGCCAGCAGCCCCCAGGTGGGAGGGGGCGTCTCGATGTACACCTTC.

V and J are TRBV23-1 and TRBJ1-5; D call uncertain. TRBV23-1 is designated an ORF whose function remains uncertain. The CDR3 spans 10 residues. Trimming removed 7 bases at V and 5 bases at J, with 3 bases between. The CDR3 loop reads CASTHQPQHF. CDR3 in DNA: TGCGCCAGCACCCATCAGCCCCAGCATTTT.

The rearrangement joins TRBV10-1 to TRBJ2-3; D is perhaps TRBD1 (6 bases). V was pared by 2 bases and J by 0 bases, with 6 bases between. This CDR3 is 14 amino acids long. Germline V gene lookup returns CDR1 WNHNN and CDR2 SYGVQD (reference sequence). The CDR3 bases are TGCGCCAGCAGTGAGGGACAGAGCACAGATACGCAGTATTTT. This translates into CASSEGQSTDTQYF.

This clone was recorded only once. The chain joins TRBV28 to TRBJ2-4; D perhaps matches TRBD2 (6 bases). The CDR3 runs 15 residues. Germline V gene lookup returns CDR1 MDHEN and CDR2 SYDVKM. The V and J ends lost 5 bases and 6 bases respectively, with 17 bases between them. The CDR3 bases are TGTGCCAGCAGTCCCCGGGGTGGGGGAGGAAACATTCAGTACTTC. It yields the protein CASSPRGGGGNIQYF.

V and J are TRBV29-1 and TRBJ1-2; the D gene is possibly TRBD1 (5 bases). The CDR3 has 13 amino acids. Germline CDR1 SQVTM, CDR2 ANQGSEA. Between the trimmed V and J ends, which lost 4 bases and 8 bases, there was a span of 17 bases. CDR3 in DNA: TGCAGCGTTGTTAGGCAGGGAGGGAACGGCTACACCTTC. Translating it yields CSVVRQGGNGYTF.

The V and J genes are TRBV4-1 and TRBJ2-1, with 7 bases fitting TRBD2. CDR1 MGHRA and CDR2 YSYEKL come from the germline V gene. The trim removed 4 bases at V and 8 bases at J, leaving 14 bases unmatched. CDR3 length equals 16 residues. CDR3 nucleotide sequence: TGCGCCAGCAGCCCAACACGTGGGGGGGGTAGCGATGAGCAGTTCTTC. It yields the protein CASSPTRGGGSDEQFF.

The V call is TRBV9, the J call TRBJ1-2; tentatively, D is TRBD1 (6 bases). The CDR3 has 17 amino acids. V lost 4 bases, J lost 2 bases, and 21 bases lay in between. CDR1 is SGDLS, CDR2 YYNGEE, per germline. In DNA, the CDR3 is TGTGCCAGCAGCCCAGGCCCAGGGGCCATCCTGAACTATGGCTACACCTTC. Amino acid sequence: CASSPGPGAILNYGYTF.

Details on this clone: Other nucleotide sequences from this sample produce the same CDR3. The genes are TRBV7-9 and TRBJ2-3; 9 bases match TRBD2. The length of the CDR3 is 15 residues. CDR1 and CDR2 (germline): SEHNR, FQNEAQ (reference sequence). V was pared by 4 bases and J by 0 bases, with 2 bases of the junction left unmatched. CDR3 nucleotide sequence: TGTGCCAGCAGCTCAAGCGGGGGGAGCACAGATACGCAGTATTTT. This gives the protein CASSSSGGSTDTQYF.

This chain connects TRBV29-1 to TRBJ2-5, with 7 positions matching TRBD1. The CDR3 extends over 13 amino acids. The V gene's germline CDR1 is SQVTM and CDR2 ANQGSEA. The trim removed 6 bases at V and 5 bases at J, leaving 9 bases unmatched. The chain's CDR3 is CSVTTGWGETQYF. The DNA of the CDR3 is TGCAGCGTGACGACAGGGTGGGGGGAGACCCAGTACTTC.

With regard to this clone: The junction shows a germline mismatch at one end, possibly a read error. This chain links TRBV7-9 with TRBJ2-7; 11 nucleotides agree with TRBD2. This CDR3 region has 14 residues. Germline CDR1 reads SEHNR; CDR2 reads FQNEAQ (reference sequence). The CDR3 nucleotides are TGTGCCAGCAGCCTAGCGGGGGGCAGCTTGGAGCAGTACTTC. Its translation is CASSLAGGSLEQYF. Looking up the rest from reference TRBV7-9 and TRBJ2-7 gives the full variable domain: DTGVSQNPRHKITKRGQNVTFRCDPISEHNRLYWYRQTLGQGPEFLTYFQNEAQLEKSRLLSDRFSAERPKGSFSTLEIQRTEQGDSAMYLCASSLAGGSLEQYFGPGTRLTVT.